Listed here is a single T cell receptor beta chain. V was clipped by 6 bases and J by 9 bases; unmatched bases: 12. Germline V CDR1 and CDR2: SGHDT, YYEEEE. CDR3 length: 15 residues. Profiled with immunoSEQ multiplex PCR; TCRdb holds only in-frame clones, not every one. Here the sample spans about 190,000 clones, around nine tenths being singletons. The sample originates from a study of blood T cell repertoires in COVID-19. This chain joins TRBV5-6 and TRBJ1-6; 7 bases match TRBD1. The clonotype was recovered from a woman in her thirties or forties who had recovered from COVID-19. Material: peripheral blood. This CDR3 reads CASMQGGQGISPLHF. The CDR3 DNA follows: TGTGCCAGCATGCAGGGGGGCCAGGGAATTTCACCCCTCCACTTT.